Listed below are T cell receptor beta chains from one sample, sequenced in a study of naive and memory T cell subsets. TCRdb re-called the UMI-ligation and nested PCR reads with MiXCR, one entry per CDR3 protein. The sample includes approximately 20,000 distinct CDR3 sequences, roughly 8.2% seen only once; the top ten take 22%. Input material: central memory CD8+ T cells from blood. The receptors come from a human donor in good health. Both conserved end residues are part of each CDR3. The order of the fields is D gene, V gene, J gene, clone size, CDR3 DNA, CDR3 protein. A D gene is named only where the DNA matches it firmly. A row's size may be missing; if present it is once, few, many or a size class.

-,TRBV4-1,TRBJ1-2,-,TGCGCCAGCAGCCAAGATACGCCAGGGGTTTTGAGTGGCTACACCTTC,CASSQDTPGVLSGYTF
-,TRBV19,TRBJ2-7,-,TGTGCCAGTAGTAGCCGACCGGGCCCCCAACCGGACGAGCAGTACTTC,CASSSRPGPQPDEQYF
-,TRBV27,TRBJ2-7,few,TGTGCCAGCAGTTTCTCTGGGGGGATCGAGCAGTACTTC,CASSFSGGIEQYF
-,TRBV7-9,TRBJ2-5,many,TGTGCCAGCAGCTTACCTCACTCGGAGACCCAGTACTTC,CASSLPHSETQYF
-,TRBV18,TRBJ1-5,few,TGTGCCAGCTCACCAACGGGGCCGAATCAGCCCCAGCATTTT,CASSPTGPNQPQHF
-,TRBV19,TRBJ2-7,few,TGTGCCAGTTCGTCAAGGGCCTTCTACGAGCAGTACTTC,CASSSRAFYEQYF
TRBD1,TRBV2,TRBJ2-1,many,TGTGCCAGCGGGCAGGGGGCGTACAATGAGCAGTTCTTC,CASGQGAYNEQFF
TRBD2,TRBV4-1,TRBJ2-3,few,TGCGCCAGCAGCCAAGTATCAATACTAGCGGGTCAGGATACGCAGTATTTT,CASSQVSILAGQDTQYF
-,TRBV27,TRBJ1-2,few,TGTGCCAGCAGTTTATCGTCGTGGGGGGAATACGATGGCTACACCTTC,CASSLSSWGEYDGYTF
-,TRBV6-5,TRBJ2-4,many,TGTGCCAGCAGTTACTCGAGGGGTCGGAACATTCAGTACTTC,CASSYSRGRNIQYF
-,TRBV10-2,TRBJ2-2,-,TGCGCCAGCAGTGAGTCGGTCGGGGAGCTGTTTTTT,CASSESVGELFF
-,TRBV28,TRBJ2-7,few,TGTGCCAGCAGTTGGGGGGGGCCGCGGGAGCAGTACTTC,CASSWGGPREQYF
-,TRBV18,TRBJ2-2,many,TGTGCCAGCTCACCACGTTTCGACACCGGGGAGCTGTTTTTT,CASSPRFDTGELFF
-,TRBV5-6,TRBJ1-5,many,TGTGCCAGCAGTTCGGGACCCAACCTACAGGTTCCCCAGCATTTT,CASSSGPNLQVPQHF
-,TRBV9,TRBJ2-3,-,TGTGCCAGCAGCCCCCTGGACTCTTACACAGATACGCAGTATTTT,CASSPLDSYTDTQYF
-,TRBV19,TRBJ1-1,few,TGTGCCAGTAGTATTTTCGGGGGGCAGACTGAAGCTTTCTTT,CASSIFGGQTEAFF
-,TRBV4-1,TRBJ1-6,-,TGCGCCAGCAGCCAAAACCGGGCCACAACTGAAAATTCACCCCTCCACTTT,CASSQNRATTENSPLHF
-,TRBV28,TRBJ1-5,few,TGTGCCAGCACCCTATGGGGTCAGCCCCAGCATTTT,CASTLWGQPQHF
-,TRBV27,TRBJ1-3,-,TGTGCCAGCCAGACAAGATATGGACAGAGAAACACCATATATTTT,CASQTRYGQRNTIYF
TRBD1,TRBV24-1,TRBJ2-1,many,TGTGCCACCAGTGATCGTCCCGGGACAGGGAATCTATACAATGAGCAGTTCTTC,CATSDRPGTGNLYNEQFF
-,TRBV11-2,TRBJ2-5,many,TGTGCCAGCAGCTTATTGGGTGTTGAGCGTAACTTC,CASSLLGVERNF
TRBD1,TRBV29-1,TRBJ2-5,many,TGCAGCGTTGGAGGGACAGGGTTCGGAGAGACCCAGTACTTC,CSVGGTGFGETQYF
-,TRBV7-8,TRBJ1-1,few,TGTGCCAGCAGCTTACAGGAGTCGGACACTGAAGCTTTCTTT,CASSLQESDTEAFF
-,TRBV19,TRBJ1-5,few,TGTGCCAGTAGTATAACGGCAGGCGTCAATCAGCCCCAGCATTTT,CASSITAGVNQPQHF
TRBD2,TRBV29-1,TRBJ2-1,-,TGCAGCGTGCATATAAACGAGCGGGAGACTGCACGCAATGAGCAGTTCTTC,CSVHINERETARNEQFF
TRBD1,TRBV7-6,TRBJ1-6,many,TGTGCCAGCAGCTTAGCCCCTGCCCGACAGGGTGCGAATTCACCCCTCCACTTT,CASSLAPARQGANSPLHF
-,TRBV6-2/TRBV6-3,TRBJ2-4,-,TGTGCCAGCGGCTCATTTCAGTACTTC,CASGSFQYF
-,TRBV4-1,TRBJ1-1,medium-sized,TGCGCCAGCAGCCAAGAAAGATGGACTGAAGCTTTCTTT,CASSQERWTEAFF
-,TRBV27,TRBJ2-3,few,TGTGCCAGCAGTTGGGGACTCACCGAATACACAGATACGCAGTATTTT,CASSWGLTEYTDTQYF
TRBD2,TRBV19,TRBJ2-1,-,TGTGCCAGTAGCCTGTCTAGCGGGATAGGCAATGAGCAGTTCTTC,CASSLSSGIGNEQFF
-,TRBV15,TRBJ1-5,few,TGTGCCACCAGCAGAGATTTAGGGCTTCAGCCCCAGCATTTT,CATSRDLGLQPQHF
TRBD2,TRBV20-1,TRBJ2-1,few,TGCAGTGCTAGAAACCCTAGCGGTGCGTGGGATGAGCAGTTCTTC,CSARNPSGAWDEQFF
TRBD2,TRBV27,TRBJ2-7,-,TGTGCCAGCAGTTTATCGACTAGCGGGATTGGCGAGCAGTACTTC,CASSLSTSGIGEQYF
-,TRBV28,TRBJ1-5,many,TGTGCCAGCAGTTTACCCGGGGTCAGGAATCAGCCCCAGCATTTT,CASSLPGVRNQPQHF
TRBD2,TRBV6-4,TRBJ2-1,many,TGTGCCAGCAGTGCAGGGACTAGCGGTGACAATGAGCAGTTCTTC,CASSAGTSGDNEQFF
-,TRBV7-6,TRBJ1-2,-,TGTGCCAGCAGTTTGGGGCCCAGAGCCTATGGCTACACCTTC,CASSLGPRAYGYTF
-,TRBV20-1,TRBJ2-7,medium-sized,TGCAGTACCCTAGGGAGCCCGATGGGCTCCTACGAGCAGTACTTC,CSTLGSPMGSYEQYF
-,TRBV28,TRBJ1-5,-,TGTGCCAGCAGTTTGGCCGGGATCACGCAGCCCCAGCATTTT,CASSLAGITQPQHF
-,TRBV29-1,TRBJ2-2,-,TGCAGCGTTGAAGACGAGACTAGAGACACCGGGGAGCTGTTTTTT,CSVEDETRDTGELFF
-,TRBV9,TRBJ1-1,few,TGTGCCAGCAGCCATGGACAGAGACTAGGAAACACTGAAGCTTTCTTT,CASSHGQRLGNTEAFF
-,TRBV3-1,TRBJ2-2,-,TGTGCCAGCAGCTCCCGTGGGGGAGCTTACTGGGAGCTGTTTTTT,CASSSRGGAYWELFF